This T cell receptor beta chain appears in the sequencing data of a study of beta chain features in type 1 diabetes. Study-level points and caveats: Naive, central memory and Treg TCRB repertoires appeared more alike in patients than in healthy donors.

cDNA synthesis used the whole RNA isolate, giving expressed TCRB sequences. The table came from immunoSEQ multiplex PCR; TCRdb's copy has only in-frame clones and leaves some out. This table holds about 240,000 clones, 25% to 30% found once. In the case of this clone: What it binds is unknown.

From germline, CDR1 is SGHRS and CDR2 YFSETQ. Deletions cut 7 bases from V and 2 bases from J, with 17 bases between. The CDR3 is made up of 15 amino acids. The TCR originated in a man aged 25-40 years in good health. Sequencing was performed on central memory CD4+ T cells from blood. This chain uses TRBV5-1 with TRBJ2-3; D may match TRBD1 or TRBD2 (5 bases each). The CDR3 loop reads CASRPRGPHTDTQYF. In DNA form, the CDR3 reads TGCGCCAGCCGACCGAGGGGTCCCCACACAGATACGCAGTATTTT. The full variable domain, its missing parts supplied by reference TRBV5-1 and TRBJ2-3, is KAGVTQTPRYLIKTRGQQVTLSCSPISGHRSVSWYQQTPGQGLQFLFEYFSETQRNKGNFPGRFSGRQFSNSRSEMNVSTLELGDSALYLCASRPRGPHTDTQYFGPGTRLTVL.